Shown below are 23 T cell receptor beta chains from a single sample sequenced in a study of OX40 agonist ivuxolimab in advanced cancers. Library prep was done by the immunoSEQ multiplex PCR assay. Entries here come from immuneACCESS through TCRdb and include only in-frame sequences with V and J called. Some clones fail to appear in such tables; in the studies checked, an unresolved V gene covers under half of the shortfall, and the cause of the remainder is unknown. The sample yields 52,000 or so clones; about 88% were counted once. The top ten hold approximately 1.6% of the sample. The material was CD4+ or CD8+ T cells sorted from blood, obtained in a trial of the OX40 agonist ivuxolimab. The receptors stem from an adult with an advanced solid tumor such as melanoma, head and neck, liver or kidney cancer.

The CDR3 DNA is TGTGCCAGCAGCAACCGACAGGGGACGGGGAACACTGAAGCTTTCTTT. This encodes CASSNRQGTGNTEAFF. The V and J genes are TRBV5-4 and TRBJ1-1, with 8 bases matching TRBD1. Per the germline V gene, CDR1 is SGHNT and CDR2 is YYREEE (reference sequence). The junction had 9 bases not matched to a gene; V was cut back by 4 bases and J by 1 base. This CDR3 is built from 16 residues.

This chain uses TRBV19 with TRBJ1-4; D gene uncertain. The CDR3 is 13 residues long. Trimming pared 3 bases from V and 5 bases from J, leaving 7 bases between. The germline CDR1 and CDR2 sequences are LNHDA and SQIVND (reference sequence). CDR3 protein: CASSISQNEKLFF. The CDR3 DNA follows: TGTGCCAGTAGTATCAGCCAGAATGAAAAACTGTTTTTT.

The CDR3 here is CSVAWTFIVYGYTF. DNA of the CDR3: TGCAGCGTTGCGTGGACGTTTATCGTCTATGGCTACACCTTC. The chain has TRBV29-1 and TRBJ1-2; D uncertain. Per germline, CDR1 SQVTM and CDR2 ANQGSEA. CDR3 length: 14 amino acids. The V gene lost 4 bases and the J gene lost 4 bases, with 16 bases spanning the gap.

This sequence joins TRBV9 and TRBJ2-7; D may be TRBD2 (5 bases). In germline, CDR1 is SGDLS, CDR2 YYNGEE. The CDR3 sequence is 14 residues long. With 4 bases removed from V and 2 bases from J, the gap between germline ends came to 13 bases. The CDR3 coding sequence is TGTGCCAGCAGCAGGAAGGAGGCCACCTACGAGCAGTACTTC. Translated, it gives CASSRKEATYEQYF.

V usage is TRBV9 and J usage is TRBJ2-1, with D possibly matching TRBD2 (6 bases). This CDR3 contains 14 residues. Germline V gene data show CDR1 as SGDLS and CDR2 as YYNGEE. V lost 0 bases and J lost 7, with 11 bases in between. CDR3 sequence reads: CASSVVTSSNEQFF. CDR3 in DNA: TGTGCCAGCAGCGTAGTTACTAGCAGTAATGAGCAGTTCTTC.

The rearrangement joins TRBV6-1 to TRBJ1-1; D gene unclear. V gave up 1 base and J gave up 1 base, with 7 bases separating them. Germline V gene sequence: CDR1 MNHNS, CDR2 SASEGT. CDR3 length: 14 amino acids. The chain's CDR3 is CASSEEAANTEAFF. The DNA for the CDR3 is TGTGCCAGCAGTGAAGAGGCCGCGAACACTGAAGCTTTCTTT.

This clone was recorded only once. Here the CDR3 reads CASSVPGNQPQHF. DNA for the CDR3: TGTGCCAGCAGTGTGCCAGGTAATCAGCCCCAGCATTTT. The V gene is TRBV2, the J gene TRBJ1-5; no clear D gene. Looked up from germline, CDR1 is SNHLY and CDR2 is FYNNEI. With 4 bases removed from V and 4 bases from J, the gap between germline ends came to 8 bases. This CDR3 spans 13 amino acids.

This clone was seen once. The chain combines TRBV5-1 with TRBJ2-1, with 9 bases identical to TRBD1. Germline CDR1 SGHRS, CDR2 YFSETQ. V was pared by 0 bases and J by 8 bases, with 3 bases of the junction left unmatched. The CDR3 runs 14 residues. In DNA form, the CDR3 reads TGCGCCAGCAGCTTGGTGGGGACAGGGTATGAGCAGTTCTTC. The encoded protein is CASSLVGTGYEQFF.

The chain combines TRBV2 with TRBJ2-6; no clear D. V gave up 5 bases and J gave up 5 bases, with 22 bases separating them. The CDR3 is 18 residues long. CDR1 SNHLY and CDR2 FYNNEI come from the germline V gene. The CDR3 protein is CASSTNTPIQSRANVLTF. In DNA form, the CDR3 reads TGTGCCAGCAGTACTAACACTCCGATACAAAGTCGGGCCAACGTCCTGACTTTC.

The J gene is TRBJ2-1, the V gene TRBV12-5; TRBD2 is a possible D gene (8 bases). CDR1 and CDR2 (germline): LGHNT, FRNRAP. CDR3 length: 18 amino acids. The V and J ends lost 6 bases and 6 bases respectively, with 27 bases between them. DNA for the CDR3: TGTGCTAGTGGGGGGGGGACAGTGTCACCGACTAGCGTCAATGAGCAGTTCTTC. Translation gives CASGGGTVSPTSVNEQFF.

V usage is TRBV11-2 and J usage is TRBJ2-7; D gene unclear. Germline CDR1 SGHAT, CDR2 FQNNGV. V gave up 1 base and J gave up 3 bases, with 7 bases separating them. The CDR3 has 13 amino acids. In DNA form, the CDR3 reads TGTGCCAGCAGCTTAGGACCGGGCTACGAGCAGTACTTC. Protein product: CASSLGPGYEQYF.

This chain links TRBV7-3 with TRBJ2-3, with 9 positions matching TRBD1. Germline assignment: CDR1 SGHTA and CDR2 FQGTGA. The CDR3 sequence is 13 residues long. Trimming took 8 bases from V and 0 from J; bases not matched to a gene: 0. The CDR3 DNA sequence: TGTGCCAGCGGGACAGGGAGCACAGATACGCAGTATTTT. Protein sequence: CASGTGSTDTQYF. Full variable domain (missing parts from reference TRBV7-3 and TRBJ2-3): GAGVSQTPSNKVTEKGKYVELRCDPISGHTALYWYRQSLGQGPEFLIYFQGTGAADDSGLPNDRFFAVRPEGSVSTLKIQRTERGDSAVYLCASGTGSTDTQYFGPGTRLTVL.

Remarks on this clone: Other DNA variants within this sample encode the same CDR3. The chain links TRBV5-1 to TRBJ1-2; the D gene is possibly TRBD1 (6 bases). Trimming pared 0 bases from V and 5 bases from J, leaving 11 bases between. Looked up from germline, CDR1 is SGHRS and CDR2 is YFSETQ. The CDR3 length is 14 residues. The CDR3 DNA reads TGCGCCAGCAGCTTGGAGGGGGGCTCATATGGCTACACCTTC. Translation gives CASSLEGGSYGYTF.

Points on this clone: Different DNA sequences within this sample yield the same CDR3. The rearrangement uses TRBV2 and TRBJ2-7, with TRBD1 matching over 8 bases. This CDR3 comprises 11 residues. Per the germline V gene, CDR1 is SNHLY and CDR2 is FYNNEI. Trimming cost V 8 bases and J 4 bases; bases outside gene matches: 1. As DNA, the CDR3 is TGTGCCAGCCGGACAGGGTACGAGCAGTACTTC. It is translated as CASRTGYEQYF.

This clone was detected once. The genes are TRBV5-1 and TRBJ2-3, with 9 nucleotides matching TRBD1. Losses at the gene ends were 7 bases for V and 13 bases for J; bases not matched to a gene: 19. The CDR3 length is 15 residues. The germline CDR1 and CDR2 sequences are SGHRS and YFSETQ. CDR3 sequence (DNA): TGCGCCAGCGCCCGGATTGACAGGGGGAAGAGTGGGGAGTATTTT. Translation: CASARIDRGKSGEYF.

The CDR3 region has the DNA TGTGCCAGCACCTTCTCCGGGACAGGGTACTATGGCTACACCTTC. Residues: CASTFSGTGYYGYTF. V is TRBV6-6 and J is TRBJ1-2; 9 bases match TRBD1. Germline V CDR1 and CDR2: MNHNY, SVGAGI (reference sequence). Trimming cost V 7 bases and J 3 bases; bases outside gene matches: 9. The CDR3 spans 15 residues.

The V call is TRBV11-1, the J call TRBJ2-1; TRBD2 matches 9 bases. The length of the CDR3 is 17 residues. V dropped 5 bases and J dropped 1; count of bases not matched to a gene: 9. Per the germline V gene, CDR1 is SGHAT and CDR2 is FQDESV (reference sequence). The CDR3 sequence is CASSRLSGRRSYNEQFF. The CDR3 DNA is TGTGCCAGCAGCCGCCTGAGCGGGAGGAGGTCCTACAATGAGCAGTTCTTC.

CDR3 region: CASSLDWAVRAQYF. CDR3 nucleotides: TGCGCCAGCAGCTTGGATTGGGCCGTACGGGCCCAGTACTTC. The rearrangement uses TRBV5-1 and TRBJ2-5; D remains ambiguous. CDR1 is SGHRS, CDR2 YFSETQ, per germline. V was trimmed by 0 bases and J by 9 bases, leaving 15 bases between them. The CDR3 is 14 residues long.

The chain uses TRBV27 and TRBJ2-3; no clear D. The V end was cut by 8 bases, the J end by 0 bases, with 9 bases between. Per germline, CDR1 MNHEY and CDR2 SMNVEV (reference sequence). There are 13 residues in the CDR3. The CDR3 reads CASLGRSTDTQYF. CDR3 DNA sequence: TGTGCCAGCTTGGGCAGAAGCACAGATACGCAGTATTTT.

The chain couples TRBV19 to TRBJ2-7; D possibly corresponds to TRBD1 (6 bases). V shed 6 bases and J shed 5 bases, with 26 bases lying between them. CDR1 and CDR2 from the germline V gene are LNHDA and SQIVND (reference sequence). The length of the CDR3 is 17 residues. DNA for the CDR3: TGTGCCAGTAGGAGGGCCCTAGGGGACCCCAGGGGAGACGAGCAGTACTTC. This translates into CASRRALGDPRGDEQYF.

The chain has TRBV7-2 and TRBJ2-5, with 11 bases that match TRBD2. There are 16 residues in the CDR3. Germline V lookup: CDR1 SGHTA, CDR2 FQGNSA. V gave up 6 bases and J gave up 5 bases; unmatched junction bases: 11. The CDR3 sequence: CASRTTGTSGGETQYF. CDR3 DNA sequence: TGTGCCAGCAGAACCACCGGGACTAGCGGAGGGGAGACCCAGTACTTC.

The V gene is TRBV6-4, the J gene TRBJ2-7; D gene uncertain. CDR1 MRHNA and CDR2 SNTAGT come from the germline V gene. The V end was cut by 6 bases, the J end by 3 bases, with 12 bases between. The CDR3 spans 13 residues. CDR3 residues: CASRGNWRYEQYF. CDR3 in DNA: TGTGCCAGCAGGGGAAATTGGCGCTACGAGCAGTACTTC.

The CDR3 DNA sequence: TGTGCCAGCAGTTTAGGTGAGGTCAGAAGCAATCAGCCCCAGCATTTT. It codes for CASSLGEVRSNQPQHF. This chain joins TRBV28 and TRBJ1-5; D is unresolved. Germline-derived CDR1 and CDR2 are MDHEN and SYDVKM. Trimming pared 2 bases from V and 1 base from J, leaving 12 bases between. This CDR3 is 16 amino acids long.